This TCR beta chain originates from a study of T cell changes during pregnancy in multiple sclerosis. Germline V lookup: CDR1 SGHAT, CDR2 FQDESV (reference sequence). CDR3 length: 14 amino acids. After removal of 2 bases from V and 4 bases from J, the junction contained 3 bases not matched to a gene. Libraries were prepared by immunoSEQ multiplex PCR; TCRdb keeps only in-frame clonotypes and omits some of them. The data hold 50,000 or so clones, with roughly nine tenths observed a single time. The origin of this receptor is a female donor in good health, enrolled as a control in a pregnancy study. The sequencing here drew on CD4+ T cells from peripheral blood mononuclear cells, taken after pregnancy. The chain joins TRBV11-1 to TRBJ2-7; 9 bases match TRBD1. CDR3 residues: CASSLRDRAYEQYF. CDR3 nucleotides: TGTGCCAGCAGCTTACGGGACAGGGCATACGAGCAGTACTTC. The full variable domain, with the rest looked up from reference TRBV11-1 and TRBJ2-7, is EAEVAQSPRYKITEKSQAVAFWCDPISGHATLYWYRQILGQGPELLVQFQDESVVDDSQLPKDRFSAERLKGVDSTLKIQPAELGDSAMYLCASSLRDRAYEQYFGPGTRLTVT.